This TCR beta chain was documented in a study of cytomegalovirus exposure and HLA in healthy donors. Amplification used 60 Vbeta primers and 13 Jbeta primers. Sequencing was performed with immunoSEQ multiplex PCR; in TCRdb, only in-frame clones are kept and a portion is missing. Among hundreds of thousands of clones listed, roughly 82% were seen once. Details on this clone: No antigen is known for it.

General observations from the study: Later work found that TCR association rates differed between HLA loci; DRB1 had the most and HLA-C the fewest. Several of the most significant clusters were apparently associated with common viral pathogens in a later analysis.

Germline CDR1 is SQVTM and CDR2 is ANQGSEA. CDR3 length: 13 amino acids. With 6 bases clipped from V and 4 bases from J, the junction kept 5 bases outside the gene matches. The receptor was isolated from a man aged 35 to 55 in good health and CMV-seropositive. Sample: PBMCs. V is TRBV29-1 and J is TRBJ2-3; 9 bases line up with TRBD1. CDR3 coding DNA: TGCAGCGTCGGACAGGGGAGCGCAGATACGCAGTATTTT. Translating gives CSVGQGSADTQYF.